The rows below give T cell receptor beta chains drawn from one sample of a study of blood T cell repertoires in COVID-19. This table comes from immunoSEQ multiplex PCR, and its TCRdb copy is limited to in-frame clones, with some not included. The sample holds under 250,000 clones, about 83% seen once. The sequencing input was peripheral blood. The receptor set was obtained from a woman aged 45-65 years with active or convalescent COVID-19. Each CDR3 is given with its conserved first and last residue. The D gene is left open where the match is weak. The listing skips clone size in some rows; elsewhere it reads once, few, many or a size class.

cdr3_nt cdr3_aa j_call clone_size cdr3_length d_call v_call
TGTGCCAGCAAATACAGCGGAGGCACAGATACGCAGTATTTT CASKYSGGTDTQYF TRBJ2-3 . 14 . TRBV2
TGTGCCAGCAGTAACAGGACGTACTCTGGGGCCAACGTCCTGACTTTC CASSNRTYSGANVLTF TRBJ2-6 . 16 . TRBV6-4
TGTGCCACAACAGGTTATATCTCCTACGAGCAGTACTTC CATTGYISYEQYF TRBJ2-7 . 13 . TRBV28
TGCGCCAGCAGCTCGGACGGGATTAGCAATCAGCCCCAGCATTTT CASSSDGISNQPQHF TRBJ1-5 . 15 . TRBV5-1
TGTGCCAGCAGAAGGACTAGCGGGAGTGAGAAGCAGTACTTC CASRRTSGSEKQYF TRBJ2-7 few 14 TRBD2 TRBV6-5
TGTGCCAGCAGTTGGAGGGGGGGCGTGGATACGCAGTATTTT CASSWRGGVDTQYF TRBJ2-3 . 14 . TRBV27
TGCGCCAGCAGCACTGGACAGGGGGTCGCTTCGGCGGCCAACGTCCTGACTTTC CASSTGQGVASAANVLTF TRBJ2-6 . 18 TRBD1 TRBV5-1
TGCGCCAGCAGCTTGGTGTCGGGTGTCGCTGGAAACACCATATATTTT CASSLVSGVAGNTIYF TRBJ1-3 . 16 . TRBV5-1
TGTGCCACCAGCATTAGCGGGGGGAGCACGGATACGCAGTATTTT CATSISGGSTDTQYF TRBJ2-3 . 15 TRBD2 TRBV15
TGTGCCAGCAGCTTAGTTGGCGGGGGGAGCACTGAAGCTTTCTTT CASSLVGGGSTEAFF TRBJ1-1 . 15 . TRBV11-2
TGTGCCAGTATCGCAGGGGGGTCGGGCACCGGGGAGCTGTTTTTT CASIAGGSGTGELFF TRBJ2-2 . 15 . TRBV19
TGTGCCAGCAGTGAACCGGGGGGCTACACCTTC CASSEPGGYTF TRBJ1-2 . 11 . TRBV2
TGTGCTAGTGGGGGCGGGAGCGGGAGTCAGCCCCAGCATTTT CASGGGSGSQPQHF TRBJ1-5 . 14 . TRBV12-5
TGTGCCAGCAGCAGGACAGGGGATGGTTCACCCCTCCACTTT CASSRTGDGSPLHF TRBJ1-6 . 14 TRBD1 TRBV5-4
TGTGCCAGCAGTTACACAGGGGGAGCTAACTATGGCTACACCTTC CASSYTGGANYGYTF TRBJ1-2 . 15 TRBD1 TRBV28
TGTGCCAGCAGTTTAATGGGACTAGTTAACCAGAATACGCAGTATTTT CASSLMGLVNQNTQYF TRBJ2-3 . 16 TRBD2 TRBV27
TGTGCCAGCCCTAATCAGCCCCAGCATTTT CASPNQPQHF TRBJ1-5 . 10 . TRBV28
TGTGCCAGCAGCCCCAAGGGACAGTGGGGCTATGGCTACACCTTC CASSPKGQWGYGYTF TRBJ1-2 . 15 TRBD1 TRBV7-8
TGTGCCAGCTCTCCTATTTATCCGCAGGGGAACACTGAAGCTTTCTTT CASSPIYPQGNTEAFF TRBJ1-1 . 16 . TRBV18
TGTGCCAGCAGCCCCCGGGCGGGGAGCGCGGAAAAACTGTTTTTT CASSPRAGSAEKLFF TRBJ1-4 . 15 . TRBV7-9
TGCGCCAGCAGCTTGGCCGGCGGCCCTAACTATGGCTACACCTTC CASSLAGGPNYGYTF TRBJ1-2 . 15 . TRBV5-1
TGTGCCAGCAGTTCCACCTGGACAGCTAACTATGGCTACACCTTC CASSSTWTANYGYTF TRBJ1-2 . 15 . TRBV6-5
TGTGCCAGCAGCTGTGGAGGCCTCCTTTTAAGCAATCAGCCCCAGCATTTT CASSCGGLLLSNQPQHF TRBJ1-5 . 17 . TRBV21-1
TGTGCCAGCAGTGAAGCAGTAGAGCGACTATCATACGAGCAGTACTTC CASSEAVERLSYEQYF TRBJ2-7 few 16 . TRBV2
TGTGCCAGCAGGGGACAGGGGATCGCTGAAGCTTTCTTT CASRGQGIAEAFF TRBJ1-1 . 13 TRBD1 TRBV2
TGTGCCAGCAGCTTAATATCCTACAATGAGCAGTTCTTC CASSLISYNEQFF TRBJ2-1 . 13 . TRBV11-2
TGTGCCAGCAGCTTAGACAGTTCCTACGAGCAGTACTTC CASSLDSSYEQYF TRBJ2-7 . 13 . TRBV7-3
TGTGCCAGTAGTCCACAGGGGGACAATCAGCCCCAGCATTTT CASSPQGDNQPQHF TRBJ1-5 . 14 TRBD1 TRBV19
TGTGCCAGCAGCGCCAGGACTAGCGAGAACACCGGGGAGCTGTTTTTT CASSARTSENTGELFF TRBJ2-2 . 16 TRBD2 TRBV4-2
TGTGCCAGACGTGACTGGGCCAACGTCCTGACTTTC CARRDWANVLTF TRBJ2-6 . 12 . TRBV6-5
TGTGCCAGCAGCCTCCGACAGGGGAGCAATCAGCCCCAGCATTTT CASSLRQGSNQPQHF TRBJ1-5 . 15 TRBD1 TRBV5-6
TGTGCCAGCAGCGTAGGTAGAGGGCCCGATACGCAGTATTTT CASSVGRGPDTQYF TRBJ2-3 . 14 . TRBV9
TGTGCCAGCAGCTTGGTGCTAGCGGGAGGATTTGAGCAGTTCTTC CASSLVLAGGFEQFF TRBJ2-1 once 15 TRBD2 TRBV5-4
TGTGCCAGCGGGGGGGCAGGGATGGTCTACAATGAGCAGTTCTTC CASGGAGMVYNEQFF TRBJ2-1 few 15 . TRBV11-1
TGCGCCAGCAGTGACTGGACAGGGGCCTACAATGAGCAGTTCTTC CASSDWTGAYNEQFF TRBJ2-1 few 15 TRBD1 TRBV10-1
TGTGCCAGCTCACCACGAGACAGGAGCCGGGACTACACCTTC CASSPRDRSRDYTF TRBJ1-2 . 14 . TRBV18
TGTGCCAGCAGCGTGGGACAGGGCGATCGCTACACCTTC CASSVGQGDRYTF TRBJ1-2 once 13 TRBD1 TRBV7-9
TGCGCCAGCAGCTTGGGACAGGGGGCTCACACCGGGGAGCTGTTTTTT CASSLGQGAHTGELFF TRBJ2-2 . 16 TRBD1 TRBV5-1
TGTGCCAGCAGCCAGGGGCCCAGCTACACCTTC CASSQGPSYTF TRBJ1-2 . 11 . TRBV3-1/TRBV3-2
TGCGCCAGCAGCCCCAGACTAGCGGGGGGTTCCTGGCAGTTCTTC CASSPRLAGGSWQFF TRBJ2-1 . 15 TRBD2 TRBV4-1
TGTGCCAGCAGTTTCAGCTTCAGCGGCACAGATACGCAGTATTTT CASSFSFSGTDTQYF TRBJ2-3 . 15 . TRBV28